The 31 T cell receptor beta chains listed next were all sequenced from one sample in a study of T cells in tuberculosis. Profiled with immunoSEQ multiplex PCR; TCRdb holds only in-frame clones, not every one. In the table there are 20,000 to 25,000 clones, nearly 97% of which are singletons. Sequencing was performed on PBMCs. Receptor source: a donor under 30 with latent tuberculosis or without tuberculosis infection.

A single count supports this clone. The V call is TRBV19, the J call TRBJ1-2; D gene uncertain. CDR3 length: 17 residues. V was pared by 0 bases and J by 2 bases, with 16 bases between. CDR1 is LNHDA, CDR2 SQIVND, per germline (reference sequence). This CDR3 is CASSIDHLGQINYGYTF. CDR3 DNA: TGTGCCAGTAGTATAGATCATCTAGGTCAGATAAACTATGGCTACACCTTC.

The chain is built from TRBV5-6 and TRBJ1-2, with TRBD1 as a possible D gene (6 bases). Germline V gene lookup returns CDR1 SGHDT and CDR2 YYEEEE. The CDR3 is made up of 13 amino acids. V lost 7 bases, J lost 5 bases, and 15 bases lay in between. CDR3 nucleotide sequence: TGTGCCAGCGGTCCGGGACACCTGTATGGCTACACCTTC. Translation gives CASGPGHLYGYTF.

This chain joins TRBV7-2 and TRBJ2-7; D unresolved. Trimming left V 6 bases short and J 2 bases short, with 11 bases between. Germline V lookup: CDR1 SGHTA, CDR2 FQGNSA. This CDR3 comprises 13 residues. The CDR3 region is CASSLLPTYEQYF. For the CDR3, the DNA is TGTGCCAGCAGTCTACTTCCAACCTACGAGCAGTACTTC. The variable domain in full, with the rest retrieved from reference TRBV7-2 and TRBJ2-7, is GAGVSQSPSNKVTEKGKDVELRCDPISGHTALYWYRQSLGQGLEFLIYFQGNSAPDKSGLPSDRFSAERTGGSVSTLTIQRTQQEDSAVYLCASSLLPTYEQYFGPGTRLTVT.

The CDR3 spells CASSQGSDSHAEAFF. The CDR3 region has the DNA TGCGCCAGCAGCCAAGGTTCCGACAGCCACGCTGAAGCTTTCTTT. This chain joins TRBV4-1 and TRBJ1-1; D might be TRBD1 (5 bases). Trimming took off 1 base at V and 6 bases at J, with 15 bases between the two ends. The length of the CDR3 is 15 residues. Per germline, CDR1 MGHRA and CDR2 YSYEKL.

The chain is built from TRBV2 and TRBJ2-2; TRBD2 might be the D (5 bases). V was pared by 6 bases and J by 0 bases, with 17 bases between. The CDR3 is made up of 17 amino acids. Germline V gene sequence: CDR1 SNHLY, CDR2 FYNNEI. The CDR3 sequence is CASRARGPGSNTGELFF. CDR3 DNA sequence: TGTGCCAGCAGAGCAAGAGGGCCAGGATCGAACACCGGGGAGCTGTTTTTT.

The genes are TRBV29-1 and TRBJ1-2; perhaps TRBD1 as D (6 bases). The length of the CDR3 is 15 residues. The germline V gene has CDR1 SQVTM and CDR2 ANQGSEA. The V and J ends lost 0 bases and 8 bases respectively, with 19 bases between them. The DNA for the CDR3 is TGCAGCGTTGAAGATCGGGACATGGCAGGGACGGGCTACACCTTC. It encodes CSVEDRDMAGTGYTF.

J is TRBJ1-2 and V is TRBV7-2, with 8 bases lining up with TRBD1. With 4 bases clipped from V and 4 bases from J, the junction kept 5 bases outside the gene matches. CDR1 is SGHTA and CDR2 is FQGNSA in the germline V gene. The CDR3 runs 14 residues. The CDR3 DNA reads TGTGCCAGCAGCTACAACACAGGGGGCTATGGCTACACCTTC. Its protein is CASSYNTGGYGYTF.

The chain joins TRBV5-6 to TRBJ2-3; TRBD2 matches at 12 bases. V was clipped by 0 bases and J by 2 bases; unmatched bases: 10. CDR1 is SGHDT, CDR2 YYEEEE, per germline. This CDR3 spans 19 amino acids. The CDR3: CASSLEGRLAGGPTDTQYF. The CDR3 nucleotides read TGTGCCAGCAGCTTGGAGGGGCGGCTAGCGGGGGGGCCCACAGATACGCAGTATTTT.

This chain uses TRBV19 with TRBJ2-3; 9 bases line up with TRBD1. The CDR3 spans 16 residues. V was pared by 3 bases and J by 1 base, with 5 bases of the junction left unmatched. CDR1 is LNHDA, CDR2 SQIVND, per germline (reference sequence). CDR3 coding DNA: TGTGCCAGTAGTATCCAACAGGGGGCGCGCACAGATACGCAGTATTTT. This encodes CASSIQQGARTDTQYF.

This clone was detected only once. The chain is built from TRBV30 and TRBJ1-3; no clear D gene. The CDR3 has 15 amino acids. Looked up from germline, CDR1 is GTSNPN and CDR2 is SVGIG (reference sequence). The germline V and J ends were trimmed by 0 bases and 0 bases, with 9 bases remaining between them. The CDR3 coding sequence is TGTGCCTGGAGTGTATGGGCAATCTCTGGAAACACCATATATTTT. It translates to CAWSVWAISGNTIYF. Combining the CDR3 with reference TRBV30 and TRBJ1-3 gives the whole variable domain SQTIHQWPATLVQPVGSPLSLECTVEGTSNPNLYWYRQAAGRGLQLLFYSVGIGQISSEVPQNLSASRPQDRQFILSSKKLLLSDSGFYLCAWSVWAISGNTIYFGEGSWLTVV.

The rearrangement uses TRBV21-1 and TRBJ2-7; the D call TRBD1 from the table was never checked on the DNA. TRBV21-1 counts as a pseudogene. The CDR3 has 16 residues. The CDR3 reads CASSNWDRGSSYEQYV. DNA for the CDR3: TGTGCCAGCAGCAACTGGGACAGGGGTAGCTCCTACGAGCAGTACGTC.

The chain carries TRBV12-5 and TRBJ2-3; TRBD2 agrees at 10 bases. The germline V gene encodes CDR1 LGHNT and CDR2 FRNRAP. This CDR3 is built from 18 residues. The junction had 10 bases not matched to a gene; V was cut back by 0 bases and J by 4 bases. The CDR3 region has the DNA TGTGCTAGTGGTTTGGTACTTTGGGGTAGCGGGGGGCCAGATACGCAGTATTTT. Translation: CASGLVLWGSGGPDTQYF. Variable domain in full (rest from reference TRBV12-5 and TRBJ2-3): DARVTQTPRHKVTEMGQEVTMRCQPILGHNTVFWYRQTMMQGLELLAYFRNRAPLDDSGMPKDRFSAEMPDATLATLKIQPSEPRDSAVYFCASGLVLWGSGGPDTQYFGPGTRLTVL.

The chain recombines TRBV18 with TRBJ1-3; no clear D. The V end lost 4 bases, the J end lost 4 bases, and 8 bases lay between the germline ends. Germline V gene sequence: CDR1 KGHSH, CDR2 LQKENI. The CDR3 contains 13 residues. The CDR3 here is CASSQTDGNTIYF. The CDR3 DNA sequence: TGTGCCAGCTCACAAACAGACGGAAACACCATATATTTT.

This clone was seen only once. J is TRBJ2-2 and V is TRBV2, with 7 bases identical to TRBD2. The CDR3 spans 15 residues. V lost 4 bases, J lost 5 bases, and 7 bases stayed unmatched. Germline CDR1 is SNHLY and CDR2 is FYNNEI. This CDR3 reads CASSVISGGTGELFF. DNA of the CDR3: TGTGCCAGCAGTGTCATATCGGGGGGTACCGGGGAGCTGTTTTTT.

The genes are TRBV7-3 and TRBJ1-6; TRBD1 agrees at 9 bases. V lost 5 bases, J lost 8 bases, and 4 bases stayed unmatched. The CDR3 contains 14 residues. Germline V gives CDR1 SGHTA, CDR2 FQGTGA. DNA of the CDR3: TGTGCCAGCAGCCCGGGACAGGGAGATTCACCCCTCCACTTT. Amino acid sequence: CASSPGQGDSPLHF. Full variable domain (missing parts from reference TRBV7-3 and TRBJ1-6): GAGVSQTPSNKVTEKGKYVELRCDPISGHTALYWYRQSLGQGPEFLIYFQGTGAADDSGLPNDRFFAVRPEGSVSTLKIQRTERGDSAVYLCASSPGQGDSPLHFGNGTRLTVT.

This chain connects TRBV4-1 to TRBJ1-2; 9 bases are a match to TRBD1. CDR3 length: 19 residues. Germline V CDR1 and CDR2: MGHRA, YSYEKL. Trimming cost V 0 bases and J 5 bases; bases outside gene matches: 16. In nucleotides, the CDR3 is TGCGCCAGCAGCCAAGATCAGGCCCGTGGACAGGGGAGGGGATATGGCTACACCTTC. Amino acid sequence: CASSQDQARGQGRGYGYTF.

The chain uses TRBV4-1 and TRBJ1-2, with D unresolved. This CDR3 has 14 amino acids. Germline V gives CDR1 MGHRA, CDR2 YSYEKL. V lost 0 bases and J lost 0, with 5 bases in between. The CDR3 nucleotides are TGCGCCAGCAGCCAAGAGCCAGCTAACTATGGCTACACCTTC. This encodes CASSQEPANYGYTF.

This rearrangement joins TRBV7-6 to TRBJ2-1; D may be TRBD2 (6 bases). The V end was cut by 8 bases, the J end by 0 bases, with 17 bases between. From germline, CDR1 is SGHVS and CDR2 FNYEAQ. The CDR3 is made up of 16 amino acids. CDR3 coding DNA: TGTGCCAGCCAAATCAGCGGGCCAAGCTCCTACAATGAGCAGTTCTTC. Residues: CASQISGPSSYNEQFF.

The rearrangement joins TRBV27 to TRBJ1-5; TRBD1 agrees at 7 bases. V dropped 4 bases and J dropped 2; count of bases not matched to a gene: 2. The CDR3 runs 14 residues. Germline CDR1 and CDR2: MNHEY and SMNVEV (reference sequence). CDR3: CASSYGQGNQPQHF. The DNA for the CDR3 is TGTGCCAGCAGTTATGGACAGGGCAATCAGCCCCAGCATTTT.

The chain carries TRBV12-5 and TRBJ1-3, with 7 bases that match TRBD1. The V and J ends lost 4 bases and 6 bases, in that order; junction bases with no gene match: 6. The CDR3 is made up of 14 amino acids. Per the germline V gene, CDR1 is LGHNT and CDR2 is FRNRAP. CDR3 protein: CASGSQGVLNTIYF. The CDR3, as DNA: TGTGCTAGTGGTTCTCAGGGGGTCCTAAACACCATATATTTT.

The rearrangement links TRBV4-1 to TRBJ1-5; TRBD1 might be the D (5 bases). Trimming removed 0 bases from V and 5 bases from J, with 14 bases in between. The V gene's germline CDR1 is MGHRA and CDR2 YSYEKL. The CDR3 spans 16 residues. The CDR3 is CASSQELGQGDQPQHF. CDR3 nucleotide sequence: TGCGCCAGCAGCCAAGAGCTAGGGCAGGGTGATCAGCCCCAGCATTTT.

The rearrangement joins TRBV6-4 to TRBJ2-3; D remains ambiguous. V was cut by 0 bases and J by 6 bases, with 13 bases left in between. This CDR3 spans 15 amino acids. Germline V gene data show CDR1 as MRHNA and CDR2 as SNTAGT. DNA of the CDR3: TGTGCCAGCAGTGACTCCCCCAGTTGGGCGGATACGCAGTATTTT. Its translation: CASSDSPSWADTQYF.

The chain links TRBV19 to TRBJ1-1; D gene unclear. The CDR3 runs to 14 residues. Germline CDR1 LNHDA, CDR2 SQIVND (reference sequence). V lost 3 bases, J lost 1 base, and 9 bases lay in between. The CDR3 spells CASSMRGWNTEAFF. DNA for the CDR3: TGTGCCAGTAGTATGCGAGGGTGGAACACTGAAGCTTTCTTT.

CDR3 residues: CASSGWAADGYTF. CDR3 DNA: TGCGCCAGCAGCGGGTGGGCAGCCGATGGCTACACCTTC. The chain couples TRBV4-1 to TRBJ1-2, with D unresolved. CDR1 and CDR2 from the germline V gene are MGHRA and YSYEKL. Trimming took 5 bases from V and 6 from J, leaving 13 bases between them. The CDR3 is made up of 13 amino acids.

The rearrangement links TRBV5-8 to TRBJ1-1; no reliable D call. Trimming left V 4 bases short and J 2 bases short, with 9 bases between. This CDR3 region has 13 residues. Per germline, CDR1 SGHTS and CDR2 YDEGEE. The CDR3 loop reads CASSLWRNTEAFF. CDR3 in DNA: TGTGCCAGCAGCCTCTGGAGAAACACTGAAGCTTTCTTT.

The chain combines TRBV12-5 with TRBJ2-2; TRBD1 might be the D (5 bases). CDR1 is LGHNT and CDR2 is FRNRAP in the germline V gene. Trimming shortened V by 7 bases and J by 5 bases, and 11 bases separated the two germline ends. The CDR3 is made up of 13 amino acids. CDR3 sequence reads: CASVGARTGELFF. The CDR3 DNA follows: TGTGCTAGTGTAGGGGCGCGGACCGGGGAGCTGTTTTTT.

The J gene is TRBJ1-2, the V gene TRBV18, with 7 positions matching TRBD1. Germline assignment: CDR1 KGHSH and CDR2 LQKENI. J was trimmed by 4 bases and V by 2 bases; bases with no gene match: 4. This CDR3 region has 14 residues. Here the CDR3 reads CASSPGTDPYGYTF. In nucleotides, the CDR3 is TGTGCCAGCTCACCAGGGACAGATCCCTATGGCTACACCTTC.

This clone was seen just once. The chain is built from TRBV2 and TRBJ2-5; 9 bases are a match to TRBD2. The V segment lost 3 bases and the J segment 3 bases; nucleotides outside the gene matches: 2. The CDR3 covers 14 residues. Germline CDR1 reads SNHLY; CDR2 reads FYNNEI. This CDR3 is CASSDAGGKETQYF. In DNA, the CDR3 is TGTGCCAGCAGTGACGCGGGGGGGAAAGAGACCCAGTACTTC.

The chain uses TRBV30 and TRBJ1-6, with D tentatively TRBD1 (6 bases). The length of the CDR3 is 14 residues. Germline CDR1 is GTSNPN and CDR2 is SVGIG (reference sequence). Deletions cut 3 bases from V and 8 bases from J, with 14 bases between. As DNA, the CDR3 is TGTGCCTGGAGAGGGGCAGGGGATTATTCACCCCTCCACTTT. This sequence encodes CAWRGAGDYSPLHF.

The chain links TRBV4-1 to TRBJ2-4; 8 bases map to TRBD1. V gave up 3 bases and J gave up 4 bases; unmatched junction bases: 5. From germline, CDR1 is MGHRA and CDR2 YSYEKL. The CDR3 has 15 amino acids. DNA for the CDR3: TGCGCCAGCAGCCACCAGGACAGGGCTAAAAACATTCAGTACTTC. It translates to CASSHQDRAKNIQYF.

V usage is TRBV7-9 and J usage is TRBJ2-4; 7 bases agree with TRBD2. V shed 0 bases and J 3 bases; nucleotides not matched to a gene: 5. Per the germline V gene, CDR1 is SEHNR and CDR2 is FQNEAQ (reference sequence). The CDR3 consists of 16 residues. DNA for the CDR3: TGTGCCAGCAGCTTAGCAGCGGGGTCTGACAAAAACATTCAGTACTTC. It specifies CASSLAAGSDKNIQYF.